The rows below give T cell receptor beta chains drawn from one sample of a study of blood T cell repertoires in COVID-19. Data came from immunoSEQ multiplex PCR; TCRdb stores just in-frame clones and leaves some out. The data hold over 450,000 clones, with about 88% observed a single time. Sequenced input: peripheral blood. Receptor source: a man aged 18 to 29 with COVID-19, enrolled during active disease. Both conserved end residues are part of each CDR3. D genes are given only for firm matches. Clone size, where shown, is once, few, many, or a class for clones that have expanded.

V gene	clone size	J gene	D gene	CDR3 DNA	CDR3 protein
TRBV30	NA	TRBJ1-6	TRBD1	TGTGCCTGGAGTGTAACCGGGACAGGGTGGAATTCACCCCTCCACTTT	CAWSVTGTGWNSPLHF
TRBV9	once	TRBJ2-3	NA	TGTGCCAGCAGCGTAGATGGGAGACTAGGGGCAGATACGCAGTATTTT	CASSVDGRLGADTQYF
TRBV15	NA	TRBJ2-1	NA	TGTGCCACGGAGGACGGTGAGCAGTTCTTC	CATEDGEQFF
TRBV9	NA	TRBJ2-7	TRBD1	TGTGCCAGCAGCGAGACAGGGGCGGGCTACGAGCAGTACTTC	CASSETGAGYEQYF
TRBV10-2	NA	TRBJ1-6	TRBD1	TGCGCCAGCAGTGAGGACAGGGGGCGTACTTCACCCCTCCACTTT	CASSEDRGRTSPLHF
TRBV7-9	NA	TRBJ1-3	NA	TGTGCCAGCAGCCACTGGGACACTTCATCTAGCTCTGGAAACACCATATATTTT	CASSHWDTSSSSGNTIYF
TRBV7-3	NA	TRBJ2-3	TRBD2	TGTGCCAGCGGTGGACTAGCCGGAACAGATACGCAGTATTTT	CASGGLAGTDTQYF
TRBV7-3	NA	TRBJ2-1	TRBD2	TGTGCCAGCAGCCCTAGCGGGAGAAGAAACAATGAGCAGTTCTTC	CASSPSGRRNNEQFF
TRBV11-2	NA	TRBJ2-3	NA	TGTGCCAGCAGCTTAGTGTACGGCGGAGGAAATACGCAGTATTTT	CASSLVYGGGNTQYF
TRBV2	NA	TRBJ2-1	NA	TGTGCCAGCACCGGACTCAGCTCCTACAATGAGCAGTTCTTC	CASTGLSSYNEQFF
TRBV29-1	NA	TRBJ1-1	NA	TGCAGCGTCGAACACCAGGGCGCTGAAGCTTTCTTT	CSVEHQGAEAFF
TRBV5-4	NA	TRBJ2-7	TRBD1	TGTGCCAGCAGCTTGGGGACAGGGCTCTTCTACGAGCAGTACTTC	CASSLGTGLFYEQYF
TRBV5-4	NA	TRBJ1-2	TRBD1	TGTGCCAGCAGCCACCGGGACAGGGTTTTTCACTATGGCTACACCTTC	CASSHRDRVFHYGYTF
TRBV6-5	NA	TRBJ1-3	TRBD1	TGTGCCAGATACAGGGGACGCGGAAACACCATATATTTT	CARYRGRGNTIYF
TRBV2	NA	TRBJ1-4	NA	TGTGCCAGCAGGGGGGGAAATGAAAAACTGTTTTTT	CASRGGNEKLFF
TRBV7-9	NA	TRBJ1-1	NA	TGTGCCAGCAGCTTGGGACAAGGCCTGATTATGAACACTGAAGCTTTCTTT	CASSLGQGLIMNTEAFF
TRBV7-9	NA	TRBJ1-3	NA	TGTGCCAGCAAGGAGATGGGAAACACCATATATTTT	CASKEMGNTIYF
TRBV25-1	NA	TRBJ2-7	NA	TGTGCCAGCAGTGTGACAACCTCCTACGAGCAGTACTTC	CASSVTTSYEQYF
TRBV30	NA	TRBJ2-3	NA	TGTGCCTGGAGTAAGACTAGTCCCCACACAGATACGCAGTATTTT	CAWSKTSPHTDTQYF
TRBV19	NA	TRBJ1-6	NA	TGTGCCAGTAGTATTAAGGGGTCTCGTAATTCACCCCTCCACTTT	CASSIKGSRNSPLHF
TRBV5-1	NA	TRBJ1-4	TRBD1	TGCGCCAGCAGCTCAGGGACAGGCGGTAATGAAAAACTGTTTTTT	CASSSGTGGNEKLFF
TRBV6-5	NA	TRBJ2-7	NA	TGTGCCACCATAACACCCACTCGGGCCTACGAGCAGTACTTC	CATITPTRAYEQYF
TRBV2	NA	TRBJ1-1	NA	TGTGCCAGCAGTGATCGGACAGAGAACACTGAAGCTTTCTTT	CASSDRTENTEAFF
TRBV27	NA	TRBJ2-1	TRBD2	TGTGCCAGCACCCCCACAGCCGGGGGGGCCGTCGAGCAGTTCTTC	CASTPTAGGAVEQFF
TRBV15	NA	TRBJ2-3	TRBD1	TGTGCCACCAGCCGTGACAGGGGTGGGCCTGGCACGCAGTATTTT	CATSRDRGGPGTQYF
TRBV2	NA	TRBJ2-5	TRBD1	TGTGCCAGCAAGGACTTCAAGGGGACAGGCGGGGAGACCCAGTACTTC	CASKDFKGTGGETQYF
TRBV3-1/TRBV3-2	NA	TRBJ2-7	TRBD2	TGTGCCAGCAGACACGGACCTTCGCGGGAGTTCGGGAACGAGCAGTACTTC	CASRHGPSREFGNEQYF
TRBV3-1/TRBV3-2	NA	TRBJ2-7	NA	TGTGCCAGCAGCCAAGGAGTAGTGGAGCAGTACTTC	CASSQGVVEQYF
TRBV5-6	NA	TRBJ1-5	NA	TGTGCCAGCAGCTTTGGAGGACAGCCAAACAATCAGCCCCAGCATTTT	CASSFGGQPNNQPQHF
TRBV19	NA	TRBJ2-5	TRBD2	TGTGCCAGTAGTACCGGACTAGCCGGCGAGACCCAGTACTTC	CASSTGLAGETQYF
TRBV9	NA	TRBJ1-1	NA	TGTGCCAGCCACCCTTCCCCGGGGGACACTGAAGCTTTCTTT	CASHPSPGDTEAFF
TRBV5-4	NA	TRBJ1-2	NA	TGTGCCAGCAGCTTGGATGGCAGGGGCGGCTACACCTTC	CASSLDGRGGYTF
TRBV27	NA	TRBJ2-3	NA	TGTGCCAGCAGTTTAACGAGGGATACGCAGTATTTT	CASSLTRDTQYF
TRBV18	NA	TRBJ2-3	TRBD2	TGTGCCAGCCAGCTGGCTAGCGGTAGCACAGATACGCAGTATTTT	CASQLASGSTDTQYF
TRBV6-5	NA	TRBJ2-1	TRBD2	TGTGCCAGCATGGCGGGAGGCTACAATGAGCAGTTCTTC	CASMAGGYNEQFF
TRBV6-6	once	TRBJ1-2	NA	TGTGCCAGCAGCGGAGGGAACCTTCATGGCTACACCTTC	CASSGGNLHGYTF
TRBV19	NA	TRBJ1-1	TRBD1	TGTGCCAGTAGGTCTGCCGGGACAGACGAAGCTTTCTTT	CASRSAGTDEAFF
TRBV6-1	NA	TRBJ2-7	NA	TGTGCCAGCAGTGTAGCTACCTACGAGCAGTACTTC	CASSVATYEQYF
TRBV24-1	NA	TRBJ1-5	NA	TGTGCCACCAGTGAAACAGGGTTGGTTCAGCCCCAGCATTTT	CATSETGLVQPQHF
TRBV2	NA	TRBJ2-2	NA	TGTGCCAGCATTTCGGCGGGGGCAAGCACCGGGGAGCTGTTTTTT	CASISAGASTGELFF
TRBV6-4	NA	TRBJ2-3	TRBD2	TGTGCCAGCAGTGAACTAGCGGGAGAAACAGATACGCAGTATTTT	CASSELAGETDTQYF
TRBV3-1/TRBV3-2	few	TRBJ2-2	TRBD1	TGTGCCAGCAGCTCCGGGACAGGGGGCCCCGGGGAGCTGTTTTTT	CASSSGTGGPGELFF
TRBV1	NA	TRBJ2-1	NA	TGCACCAGCAGCCAAGATAGCGGGAGCTCCTACAATGAGCAGTTCTTC	CTSSQDSGSSYNEQFF
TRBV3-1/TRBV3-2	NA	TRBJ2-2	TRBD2	TGTGCCAGCAGCCAAGGACTAGCGGACACCGGGGAGCTGTTTTTT	CASSQGLADTGELFF
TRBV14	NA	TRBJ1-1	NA	TGTGCCAGCAGCCAAGTCCGGGGAGGGGGAGCTTTCTTT	CASSQVRGGGAFF
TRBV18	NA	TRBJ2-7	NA	TGTGCCAGCTCACCAGGAAGGGACATGGCAGGGGAGCAGTACTTC	CASSPGRDMAGEQYF
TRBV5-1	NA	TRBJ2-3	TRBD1	TGCGCCAGCAGCTTTTCTTGGACAGGCCAAGCTAGCACAGATACGCAGTATTTT	CASSFSWTGQASTDTQYF
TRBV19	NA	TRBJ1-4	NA	TGTGCCAGTGGGGGCGCAGACGGGGAAAAACTGTTTTTT	CASGGADGEKLFF
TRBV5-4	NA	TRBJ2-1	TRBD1	TGTGCCAGCAGCCGGCCTCGGACAGGGGGGGCCGATGAGCAGTTCTTC	CASSRPRTGGADEQFF
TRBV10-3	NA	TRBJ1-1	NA	TGTGCCATTACAGACGGATGGAACACTGAAGCTTTCTTT	CAITDGWNTEAFF
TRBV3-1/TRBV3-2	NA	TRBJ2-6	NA	TGTGCCAGCAGCCAAGAGAGCCGTTCTGGGGCCAACGTCCTGACTTTC	CASSQESRSGANVLTF
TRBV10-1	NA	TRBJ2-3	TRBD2	TGCGCCAGCAGTGAGGGGAGGGGCAGGGCAGATACGCAGTATTTT	CASSEGRGRADTQYF
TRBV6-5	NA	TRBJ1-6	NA	TGTGCCAGCAGTTACTCGAAGGCGGGGGAGACACCCCTCCACTTT	CASSYSKAGETPLHF
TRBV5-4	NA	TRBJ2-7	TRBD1	TGTGCCAGCAGCACGAAGACAGGGGGCGTATACGAGCAGTACTTC	CASSTKTGGVYEQYF
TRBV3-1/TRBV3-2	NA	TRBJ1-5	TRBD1	TGTGCCAGCAGCCCCGGGACAGGGAACCAGCATTTT	CASSPGTGNQHF
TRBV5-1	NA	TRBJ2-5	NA	TGCGCCAGCAGCCCGTTGGTGAGGCAAGGCCAAGAGACCCAGTACTTC	CASSPLVRQGQETQYF
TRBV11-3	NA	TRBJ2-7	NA	TGTGCCAGCAGCTTACCTTTTGTGTCCTCTACTAGTGAGCAGTACTTC	CASSLPFVSSTSEQYF